These 25 T cell receptor beta chains originate from one sample sequenced in a study of blood T cells in healthy people across ages. Primed by a sample-barcoded 5' primer and a J-beta primer mix, a second PCR proceeded for 7 to 11 cycles. In TCRdb, the 5' RACE reads were re-called with MiXCR into one record per CDR3 protein. The table includes approximately 2,000,000 distinct CDR3 sequences, more than 35% detected once. The sample taken for sequencing was blood. Every receptor here comes from a human donor in good health.

The chain recombines TRBV20-1 with TRBJ2-1, with D possibly matching TRBD2 (5 bases). The CDR3 spans 10 residues. Trimming shortened V by 5 bases and J by 12 bases, and 11 bases separated the two germline ends. Looked up from germline, CDR1 is DFQATT and CDR2 is SNEGSKA (reference sequence). CDR3 residues: CSAWTEAQFF. The CDR3 DNA sequence: TGCAGTGCTTGGACGGAGGCGCAGTTCTTC.

The chain recombines TRBV20-1 with TRBJ2-1, with 8 bases that match TRBD1. Germline CDR1 reads DFQATT; CDR2 reads SNEGSKA (reference sequence). This CDR3 is 17 amino acids long. Trimming took 2 bases from V and 3 from J; bases not matched to a gene: 12. The chain's CDR3 is CSARLIRTGTDYNEQFF. CDR3 nucleotide sequence: TGCAGTGCTAGACTTATTCGGACAGGGACGGACTACAATGAGCAGTTCTTC.

This clonotype was counted ten times or more. The chain is built from TRBV4-1 and TRBJ1-2, with 7 bases identical to TRBD1. Trimming at V came to 2 bases and at J to 5 bases, leaving 11 bases not matched to a gene. CDR3 length: 16 amino acids. Germline CDR1 MGHRA, CDR2 YSYEKL. The CDR3 loop reads CASSQPYRGRGYGYTF. The CDR3 nucleotides read TGCGCCAGCAGCCAACCCTACAGGGGAAGGGGGTATGGCTACACCTTC.

The rearrangement joins TRBV7-9 to TRBJ2-1; 12 nucleotides match TRBD2. The CDR3 covers 18 residues. V lost 3 bases and J lost 7; bases outside the gene matches: 13. The V gene's germline CDR1 is SEHNR and CDR2 FQNEAQ (reference sequence). CDR3 sequence reads: CASSFYLGLAGRGNEQFF. In nucleotides, the CDR3 is TGTGCCAGCAGCTTCTATTTGGGACTAGCGGGCCGAGGGAATGAGCAGTTCTTC.

This chain connects TRBV28 to TRBJ1-1; maybe TRBD1 (5 bases). Germline V gives CDR1 MDHEN, CDR2 SYDVKM. The V and J ends lost 4 bases and 5 bases respectively, with 23 bases between them. The CDR3 is 17 residues long. The CDR3 loop is CASSSPWDSRGNTEAFF. The CDR3 DNA follows: TGTGCCAGCAGTTCCCCATGGGACTCCAGAGGGAATACTGAAGCTTTCTTT. The variable domain in full, completed from reference TRBV28 and TRBJ1-1, reads DVKVTQSSRYLVKRTGEKVFLECVQDMDHENMFWYRQDPGLGLRLIYFSYDVKMKEKGDIPEGYSVSREKKERFSLILESASTNQTSMYLCASSSPWDSRGNTEAFFGQGTRLTVV.

V is TRBV11-2 and J is TRBJ2-5; TRBD2 might be the D (6 bases). CDR3 size: 15 residues. Germline lookup yields CDR1 SGHAT and CDR2 FQNNGV. V lost 1 base and J lost 0, with 9 bases in between. CDR3 in DNA: TGTGCCAGCAGCTTAGCGCGGGGCCACCAAGAGACCCAGTACTTC. It encodes CASSLARGHQETQYF.

As concerns this clonotype: One junction end disagrees with the germline gene, perhaps due to a read error. The rearrangement links TRBV3-1 to TRBJ2-7, with D possibly called TRBD1 or TRBD2 (5 bases each). Looked up from germline, CDR1 is LGHDT and CDR2 is YNNKEL (reference sequence). The CDR3 is 14 amino acids. The CDR3 is CASSQGDAFYERYF. The CDR3 DNA reads as TGTGCCAGCAGCCAAGGGGACGCTTTCTACGAGCGGTACTTC.

For the CDR3, the DNA is TGTGCCAGCAGTGATATTAATGAGCAGTACTTC. Protein sequence: CASSDINEQYF. The V call is TRBV6-1, the J call TRBJ2-4; D not resolved. Trimming shortened V by 3 bases and J by 13 bases, and 10 bases separated the two germline ends. CDR3 size: 11 residues. The germline V gene encodes CDR1 MNHNS and CDR2 SASEGT.

This chain connects TRBV10-3 to TRBJ2-1; D possibly corresponds to TRBD1 (5 bases). V was shortened by 10 bases and J by 5 bases, with 15 bases between the two germline ends. The germline gives CDR1 ENHRY, CDR2 SYGVKD. CDR3 length: 13 amino acids. This CDR3 reads CATLGQAHNEQFF. The DNA of the CDR3 is TGTGCCACCTTAGGACAAGCTCACAATGAGCAGTTCTTC.

The chain links TRBV14 to TRBJ1-1; perhaps TRBD1 as D (5 bases). The CDR3 consists of 13 residues. With 1 base removed from V and 13 bases from J, the gap between germline ends came to 16 bases. The V gene's germline CDR1 is SGHDN and CDR2 FVKESK. The CDR3, as DNA: TGTGCCAGCAGCCAAGGTCCCCAGGGTGGCTTTTTCTTT. This encodes CASSQGPQGGFFF.

This rearrangement joins TRBV5-1 to TRBJ2-4; 9 bases fit TRBD2. There are 15 residues in the CDR3. Germline loops: CDR1 SGHRS, CDR2 YFSETQ. J was trimmed by 13 bases and V by 1 base; bases with no gene match: 12. For the CDR3, the DNA is TGCGCCAGCAGCTTGATAGCGGGGGATTACAATGAGCAGTACTTC. Its translation is CASSLIAGDYNEQYF.

The chain has TRBV9 and TRBJ2-5; 9 bases align to TRBD1. V gave up 3 bases and J gave up 2 bases; unmatched junction bases: 11. The CDR3 contains 17 residues. Germline V gene sequence: CDR1 SGDLS, CDR2 YYNGEE. The CDR3 bases are TGTGCCAGCAGCGGAAATAAGGGGACAGGGCTTCAAGAGACCCAGTACTTC. Encoded protein: CASSGNKGTGLQETQYF.

This clonotype was counted only a few times. CDR3 sequence: CASRRDQETQYF. The DNA for the CDR3 is TGTGCCAGCAGGAGGGACCAAGAGACCCAGTACTTC. The chain couples TRBV2 to TRBJ2-5; a weak D match, TRBD2 (5 bases). V lost 6 bases and J 0 bases, leaving 5 bases between the germline ends. The CDR3 is 12 amino acids. CDR1 SNHLY and CDR2 FYNNEI come from the germline V gene.

Many counts were recorded for this clonotype. At one end the junction does not follow the germline gene, possibly because of a read error. The V call is TRBV4-2, the J call TRBJ2-5; no clear D. The CDR3 contains 13 residues. Per germline, CDR1 LGHNA and CDR2 YNFKEQ. The CDR3 protein is CASSQAAQETQYF. The CDR3 DNA reads as TGCGCCAGCAGTCAGGCAGCCCAAGAGACCCAGTACTTC.

The rearrangement uses TRBV5-1 and TRBJ1-4; 10 bases are a match to TRBD1. J was trimmed by 7 bases and V by 3 bases; bases with no gene match: 3. The CDR3 extends over 14 amino acids. Germline values: CDR1 SGHRS, CDR2 YFSETQ. The CDR3 here is CASSSRTGGEKLFF. The DNA for the CDR3 is TGCGCCAGCAGCTCCCGGACAGGGGGTGAAAAACTGTTTTTT.

This clonotype came up a few times. The chain couples TRBV6-2 or TRBV6-3 to TRBJ2-7, with 9 bases that match TRBD2. The CDR3 spans 15 residues. V gave up 7 bases and J gave up 0 bases; unmatched junction bases: 7. Germline V gene lookup returns CDR1 MNHEY and CDR2 SVGEGT. CDR3 nucleotide sequence: TGTGCCAGCACCGTAGCGGGGGCCCTCTCCTACGAGCAGTACTTC. Protein sequence: CASTVAGALSYEQYF.

Of note for this clonotype: A read error may produce the germline difference seen at one junction end. The chain joins TRBV4-2 to TRBJ2-3, with a tentative D call TRBD2 (6 bases). In germline, CDR1 is LGHNA, CDR2 YNFKEQ. This CDR3 is 16 amino acids long. The CDR3 loop is CACSQDGGSGTDTQYF. Here the CDR3 DNA reads TGTGCCTGCAGCCAAGACGGGGGTTCTGGCACAGATACGCAGTATTTT.

This CDR3 reads CASSQFLRTPIETTKTQYF. DNA of the CDR3: TGTGCCAGCAGCCAATTCCTCCGAACCCCTATAGAGACCACGAAGACCCAGTACTTC. V usage is TRBV3-1 and J usage is TRBJ2-5; no reliable D call. V lost 2 bases, J lost 6 bases, and 28 bases lay in between. In germline, CDR1 is LGHDT, CDR2 YNNKEL (reference sequence). The CDR3 consists of 19 residues.

Only a few counts were recorded for this clonotype. This chain links TRBV20-1 with TRBJ1-6; 7 bases map to TRBD1. Germline CDR1 and CDR2: DFQATT and SNEGSKA (reference sequence). The length of the CDR3 is 16 residues. The trim removed 0 bases at V and 5 bases at J, leaving 7 bases unmatched. The CDR3, as DNA: TGCAGTGCTAGAGAGATAAGACAGGGCCATAATTCACCCCTCCACTTT. It translates to CSAREIRQGHNSPLHF.

This chain connects TRBV12-3 or TRBV12-4 to TRBJ2-4; D possibly matches TRBD1 or TRBD2 (5 bases each). The last part of the DNA fits TRBJ2-7 better; the J call may be wrong. The CDR3 loop spans 13 amino acids. The CDR3 coding sequence is TGTGCCAGCAGTAAGGGACGAGGTCGCGAGCAGTACTTC. The encoded protein is CASSKGRGREQYF.

The count of this clonotype is one. The chain couples TRBV4-1 to TRBJ2-1; D is unclear. The CDR3 consists of 14 residues. From germline, CDR1 is MGHRA and CDR2 YSYEKL. Trimming took 3 bases from V and 3 from J, leaving 9 bases between them. CDR3 DNA sequence: TGCGCCAGCAGCCATATAGGGAACTACAATGAGCAGTTCTTC. The encoded protein is CASSHIGNYNEQFF.

Points on this clonotype: The germline gene is not matched at one end of the junction; a read error may be the cause. This chain joins TRBV12-3 or TRBV12-4 and TRBJ1-2; no reliable D call. The CDR3 is 13 amino acids. CDR3 sequence: CASSLWTNCGYTF. For the CDR3, the DNA is TGTGCCAGCAGTTTATGGACCAACTGTGGCTACACCTTC.

The chain joins TRBV9 to TRBJ1-2; 9 positions agree with TRBD1. The CDR3 spans 16 residues. CDR1 is SGDLS, CDR2 YYNGEE, per germline. The V gene end was trimmed by 4 bases and the J gene end by 8 bases; junction bases not matched to a gene: 15. CDR3 loop: CASSSPTRDREVGYTF. The CDR3 DNA reads TGTGCCAGCAGCTCTCCCACCCGGGACAGGGAGGTGGGCTACACCTTC.

The V gene is TRBV6-1, the J gene TRBJ2-1; D possibly corresponds to TRBD1 (5 bases). The CDR3 contains 12 residues. Trimming stripped 2 bases from V and 9 bases from J, with 8 bases between. CDR1 MNHNS and CDR2 SASEGT come from the germline V gene. The CDR3 reads CASSELGLEQFF. The CDR3 DNA follows: TGTGCCAGCAGTGAACTGGGGCTTGAGCAGTTCTTC.

The chain is built from TRBV6-4 and TRBJ2-1; 9 nucleotides match TRBD2. The junction had 10 bases not matched to a gene; V was cut back by 6 bases and J by 10 bases. The germline gives CDR1 MRHNA, CDR2 SNTAGT. CDR3 length equals 14 residues. This CDR3 is CASSMDRTSEEQFF. The DNA of the CDR3 is TGTGCCAGCAGCATGGACAGGACTAGCGAAGAGCAGTTCTTC.